The T cell receptor (beta chain) under discussion was sequenced for a study of blood T cells in healthy people across ages. Background on the study: When template switching was applied, about one barcoded beta molecule was captured per two T cells.

Using a J-beta primer mix together with a sample-barcoded 5' primer, a second PCR was run for roughly 6 to 12 cycles. TCRdb itself ran the 5' RACE reads through MiXCR, one entry per CDR3 protein. The sample contains about 830,000 distinct CDR3 sequences, around 62% of which appear only once. Peripheral blood from each donor was collected in a volume of roughly 9.2 milliliters. Isolation per sample recovered at least 7 million PBMCs. Germline V gene lookup returns CDR1 SGDLS and CDR2 YYNGEE. The CDR3 has 16 amino acids. This clonotype was obtained from a man aged 25 to 40 in good health. Sequencing was done on a sample of blood. The V gene is TRBV9, the J gene TRBJ2-7; 10 nucleotides align to TRBD1. The tail of the sequence fits TRBJ2-5 better, so the J call may be wrong. The CDR3 DNA reads as TGTGCCAGCAGCGCGACAGGGGGCGTAGGAATAGAGACCCAGTACTTC. It translates to CASSATGGVGIETQYF.